This T cell receptor beta chain was profiled in a study of blood T cell repertoires in COVID-19. On the study more broadly: Samples came from the United States, Italy and Spain, spanning acute and convalescent COVID-19. The cDNA or gDNA used as material had been derived from T cells, B-cell-depleted T cells, or PBMCs.

In the study's own analysis: Reference gene primer amplification in the assay estimated nucleated cell counts. Sequencing used immunoSEQ multiplex PCR; TCRdb keeps in-frame clones, though not all of them. The DNA was the basis for D and trimming; V, J and clone size are from that table. The sample contains 150,000 to 200,000 clones, roughly 77% of which appear only once. This clone turned up a few times. Seattle researchers signed up patients amid active infection and tracked them longitudinally. This CDR3 is 17 amino acids long. Germline trimming cut 4 bases from V and 0 bases from J; bases unmatched to any gene: 5. Germline V lookup: CDR1 SGHRS, CDR2 YFSETQ.

V usage is TRBV5-1 and J usage is TRBJ2-2, with 11 bases matching TRBD2. The receptor comes from an elderly woman with COVID-19, enrolled during active disease. The sequencing sample was made of peripheral blood. CDR3 sequence (DNA): TGCGCCAGCAGCCCCCTTAGCGGGAGGGCGAACACCGGGGAGCTGTTTTTT. Encoded protein: CASSPLSGRANTGELFF.